This T cell receptor (beta chain) was sequenced for a study of blood T cells in healthy people across ages. Study conclusions and caveats: Per million T cells, TCR beta diversity dropped about linearly as age rose. Naive T cell percentage showed a strong correlation with TCR beta diversity.

Germline CDR1 LNHDA, CDR2 SQIVND (reference sequence). This CDR3 region has 13 residues. V dropped 10 bases and J dropped 0 bases, with 12 bases sitting between them. PCR was performed a second time for 7 to 11 cycles using a sample-barcoded 5' primer and a J-beta primer mix. Every molecule of cDNA carried a tag from a template-switch adaptor with 12 random nucleotides. TCRdb reanalysed the 5' RACE reads using MiXCR and keeps one entry per CDR3 protein. The sample holds roughly 1,300,000 distinct CDR3 sequences, around 55% seen once. The donors, aged roughly 6 to 90, were healthy Caucasians from Russia. In regard to this clonotype: Antigen: not known.

The source of this sequence is a man aged 18 to 35 in good health. The sample was blood. The chain recombines TRBV19 with TRBJ1-1, with D uncertain. This CDR3 reads CAISHWVNTEAFF. In nucleotides, the CDR3 is TGTGCCATTTCACATTGGGTGAACACTGAAGCTTTCTTT.